These 2 T cell receptor beta chains were sequenced from one sample in a study of response to subunit inactivated influenza vaccine. TCRdb itself ran the RT-PCR reads through MiXCR, one entry per CDR3 protein. The sample carries 500,000 to 600,000 distinct CDR3 sequences, about 15% recorded once. The source material was PBMCs from blood, sampled approximately 12 days after vaccination. Every receptor here comes from a man aged 45-65 years who received an inactivated influenza vaccine.

This clonotype came up many times. The V and J genes are TRBV6-2 or TRBV6-3 and TRBJ1-2, with D possibly matching TRBD1 (5 bases). The CDR3 is made up of 16 amino acids. CDR1 is MNHEY and CDR2 is SVGEGT in the germline V gene. Between the trimmed V and J ends, which lost 6 bases and 5 bases, there was a span of 22 bases. The CDR3 sequence: CASSRPGPQKTYGYTF. CDR3 sequence (DNA): TGTGCCAGCAGCCGACCGGGACCTCAAAAGACGTATGGCTACACCTTC.

This clonotype was counted between two and nine times. The genes are TRBV5-6 and TRBJ2-5; weak D call: TRBD2 (6 bases). The CDR3 loop spans 16 amino acids. Germline V gives CDR1 SGHDT, CDR2 YYEEEE. Trimming stripped 4 bases from V and 2 bases from J, with 18 bases between. In DNA, the CDR3 is TGTGCCAGCAGCCCGGGGGTAGTAGCAGCTCAAGAGACCCAGTACTTC. Residues: CASSPGVVAAQETQYF.